The present entry profiles one T cell receptor (beta chain) with its context. Its specificity is not known. Libraries were prepared by immunoSEQ multiplex PCR; TCRdb keeps only in-frame clonotypes and omits some of them. The sample consists of approximately 52,000 clones, 65% to 80% of them appearing once. This entry comes from a study of a mutant IDH1 vaccine in newly diagnosed glioma. Across the whole study: Sex among treated patients split 62.5% male, roughly 40% female; mean age was roughly 40 years. Overall study results and limits: There were vaccine-induced immune responses in roughly 95% of the patients.

Time point noted: baseline, week 1 (first vaccination visit). The sample's treatment: pre-vaccination baseline after standard-of-care therapy. Germline V gives CDR1 WSHSY, CDR2 SAAADI. V shed 4 bases and J 3 bases; nucleotides not matched to a gene: 7. The CDR3 spans 15 residues. This clonotype originated in a woman in her thirties or forties with glioma. The sample here was PBMCs, taken from a glioma patient treated with radiotherapy, temozolomide or both. The chain combines TRBV10-2 with TRBJ2-5; 8 bases fit TRBD1. For the CDR3, the DNA is TGCGCCAGCAGTGTCCGACAGGGGAATGAAGAGACCCAGTACTTC. This sequence encodes CASSVRQGNEETQYF.